This is a list of T cell receptor beta chains from one sample in a study of T cell responses to AZD1222 COVID-19 vaccine. The method was immunoSEQ multiplex PCR; TCRdb's version includes in-frame clones alone and lacks a portion of them. The top ten hold approximately 1.8% of the sample, which has 150,000 to 200,000 clones, about 89% seen once. The sample here was peripheral blood, taken on day 0 of AZD1222 vaccination. The origin of the receptors is an adult in good health. CDR3s include the opening cysteine and the closing phenylalanine or tryptophan. The D gene is left open where the match is weak. Clone sizes are given selectively: once, few, many, or a class where the clone is expanded.

abundance	d_gene	j_gene	v_gene	CDR3nt	CDR3aa
NA	NA	TRBJ1-3	TRBV5-5	TGTGCCAGCAGCTTGGGTACAGCCGGACTAGGAAACACCATATATTTT	CASSLGTAGLGNTIYF
NA	TRBD2	TRBJ2-7	TRBV4-2	TGTGCCAGCAGCCTCATAGCGGGAGGGCCGGGCGAGCAGTACTTC	CASSLIAGGPGEQYF
NA	TRBD2	TRBJ2-1	TRBV9	TGTGCCAGCAGCGTGACTAGCGGGTCCTACAATGAGCAGTTCTTC	CASSVTSGSYNEQFF
NA	NA	TRBJ1-2	TRBV3-1/TRBV3-2	TGTGCCAGCAGCCTTGGGACAAACTCTAACTATGGCTACACCTTC	CASSLGTNSNYGYTF
NA	NA	TRBJ1-2	TRBV20-1	TGCAGTGCGTATATGGGGCATGGCTACACCTTC	CSAYMGHGYTF
NA	TRBD1	TRBJ1-1	TRBV6-5	TGTGCCAGCACCCTCGAGGGACAGATGAACACTGAAGCTTTCTTT	CASTLEGQMNTEAFF
NA	NA	TRBJ1-1	TRBV11-3	TGTGCCAGCAGCTTAGAGGGGCAGAACACTGAAGCTTTCTTT	CASSLEGQNTEAFF
NA	TRBD2	TRBJ2-1	TRBV9	TGTGCCAGCAGAGCTGGACTAGCGGTTGGCGGCGGGGAGCAGTTCTTC	CASRAGLAVGGGEQFF
NA	NA	TRBJ1-4	TRBV28	TGTGCCAGCAGTTTAATCGTTGCTAATGAAAAACTGTTTTTT	CASSLIVANEKLFF
NA	NA	TRBJ1-6	TRBV2	TGTGCCAGCAGCAGGGGAAGCAATAATAATTCACCCCTCCACTTT	CASSRGSNNNSPLHF
NA	NA	TRBJ1-3	TRBV6-5	TGTGCCAGCAGTTATGGGAGGGGGGCTGGAAACACCATATATTTT	CASSYGRGAGNTIYF
NA	TRBD1	TRBJ1-5	TRBV30	TGTGCCTGGGAAGTACAGGGGTCCAATCAGCCCCAGCATTTT	CAWEVQGSNQPQHF
NA	NA	TRBJ2-2	TRBV9	TGTGCCAGCAGACCCGACAGCGGCCTTATCACCGGGGAGCTGTTTTTT	CASRPDSGLITGELFF
NA	TRBD1	TRBJ1-5	TRBV6-1	TGTGCCAGCAGTGATCCGAGACAGGGTAGCAATCAGCCCCAGCATTTT	CASSDPRQGSNQPQHF
NA	TRBD1	TRBJ1-1	TRBV5-1	TGCGCCAGCAGCTTGTGGGGACAGGGAGTGAACACTGAAGCTTTCTTT	CASSLWGQGVNTEAFF
NA	NA	TRBJ1-5	TRBV6-5	TGTGCCAGCCGAATGACGGGACGGGGCAATCAGCCCCAGCATTTT	CASRMTGRGNQPQHF
NA	NA	TRBJ2-2	TRBV7-9	TGTGCCAGCAGCTTAGAAACTAACACCGGGGAGCTGTTTTTT	CASSLETNTGELFF
NA	TRBD2	TRBJ2-5	TRBV5-5	TGTGCCAGCAGCAAGGGGGGCGGGAGGGAAAAGACCCAGTACTTC	CASSKGGGREKTQYF
NA	TRBD2	TRBJ2-1	TRBV2	TGTGCCAGCAGTCGACTAGCGGGAGGCGGCAATGAGCAGTTCTTC	CASSRLAGGGNEQFF
NA	TRBD1	TRBJ1-1	TRBV27	TGTGCCAGCAGTTCCGAGACAGGGCGGATGAACACTGAAGCTTTCTTT	CASSSETGRMNTEAFF
NA	NA	TRBJ2-7	TRBV4-2	TGTGCCAGCAGCCAAGACGGTTCGAGTGACGAGCAGTACTTC	CASSQDGSSDEQYF
NA	NA	TRBJ1-4	TRBV12-3/TRBV12-4	TGTGCCAGCCGGGTAGGGGATGAAAAACTGTTTTTT	CASRVGDEKLFF
NA	NA	TRBJ1-5	TRBV18	TGTGCCAGCTCACCACAACAGTCCAATCAGCCCCAGCATTTT	CASSPQQSNQPQHF
NA	NA	TRBJ2-3	TRBV7-3	TGTGCCAGCAGCCCAAGAAGGGGGGAGGGCACAGATACGCAGTATTTT	CASSPRRGEGTDTQYF
NA	NA	TRBJ1-3	TRBV30	TGTGCCTGGAGTATCTCCCCAAGCTCTGGAAACACCATATATTTT	CAWSISPSSGNTIYF
once	NA	TRBJ2-3	TRBV28	TGTGCCAGCAGCCCCGCCGGGACAACAGATACGCAGTATTTT	CASSPAGTTDTQYF
NA	NA	TRBJ1-4	TRBV6-1	TGTGCCAGCAGTGACAGGAGAAATGAAAAACTGTTTTTT	CASSDRRNEKLFF
NA	NA	TRBJ1-1	TRBV7-9	TGTGCCAGCAGCTTAGTCTCGCCTGAAGCTTTCTTT	CASSLVSPEAFF
NA	TRBD1	TRBJ1-4	TRBV4-1	TGCGCCAGCAGCCAAGGGACAGGCCTAGAACTGTTTTTT	CASSQGTGLELFF
NA	NA	TRBJ1-3	TRBV18	TGTGCCAGCTCGCGCAGGGACTCTGGAAACACCATATATTTT	CASSRRDSGNTIYF
NA	NA	TRBJ2-7	TRBV12-3/TRBV12-4	TGTGCCAGCACCACGGACAGTTACGAGCAGTACTTC	CASTTDSYEQYF
NA	NA	TRBJ1-1	TRBV29-1	TGCAGCGTTCAGCGACGGGCAGGGTCCATGAACACTGAAGCTTTCTTT	CSVQRRAGSMNTEAFF
NA	NA	TRBJ2-2	TRBV29-1	TGCAGCGTTATAGAGGGAGGCACCGGGGAGCTGTTTTTT	CSVIEGGTGELFF
once	NA	TRBJ1-2	TRBV7-2	TGTGCCAGCAGCGAAGGACAGTCCAGAGGCTATGGCTACACCTTC	CASSEGQSRGYGYTF
NA	TRBD1	TRBJ1-1	TRBV18	TGTGCCAGCTCACCAATGGGACAGGCTAATGAAGCTTTCTTT	CASSPMGQANEAFF
NA	NA	TRBJ1-6	TRBV28	TGTGCCAGCAGCGCGCGGGACAAATATAATTCACCCCTCCACTTT	CASSARDKYNSPLHF
NA	TRBD1	TRBJ2-7	TRBV29-1	TGCAGCGCCGCGACAGGGTCCTACGAGCAGTACTTC	CSAATGSYEQYF
NA	TRBD2	TRBJ2-1	TRBV10-3	TGTGCCATCACCGAGCGGGACTCCTACAATGAGCAGTTCTTC	CAITERDSYNEQFF
once	NA	TRBJ1-1	TRBV19	TGTGCCAGTAGTATAGGGCCAGCCGATGAAGCTTTCTTT	CASSIGPADEAFF
NA	TRBD2	TRBJ2-7	TRBV7-6	TGTGCCAGCAGCTTAGCGAGAACACCGGGACTAGCGGGAGGAGAGCAGTACTTC	CASSLARTPGLAGGEQYF
NA	NA	TRBJ1-5	TRBV6-1	TGTGCCAGCAGTGAAGGGACCTACAATCAGCCCCAGCATTTT	CASSEGTYNQPQHF